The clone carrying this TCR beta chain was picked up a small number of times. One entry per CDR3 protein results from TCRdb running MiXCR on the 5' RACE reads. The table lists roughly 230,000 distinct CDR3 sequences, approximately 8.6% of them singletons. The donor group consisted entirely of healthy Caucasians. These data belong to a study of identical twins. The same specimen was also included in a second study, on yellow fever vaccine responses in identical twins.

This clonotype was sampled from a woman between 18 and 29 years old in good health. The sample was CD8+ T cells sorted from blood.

The CDR3 sequence is CASSLSGAVYEQYF. In DNA, the CDR3 is TGTGCCAGCAGTTTATCGGGGGCCGTCTACGAGCAGTACTTC. The rearrangement links TRBV27 to TRBJ2-7, with D possibly TRBD1 on 6 matching bases. This CDR3 region has 14 residues. In germline, CDR1 is MNHEY, CDR2 SMNVEV (reference sequence). V was shortened by 0 bases and J by 3 bases, with 9 bases between the two germline ends.